This is a list of T cell receptor beta chains from one sample in a study of long-term antiretroviral therapy in people with HIV. The protocol was immunoSEQ multiplex PCR, while the TCRdb copy is restricted to in-frame clones and leaves out a portion. The repertoire includes tens of thousands of clones, less than 85% of them detected once, and less than 20% sits in the top ten. Source: unsorted PBMCs, taken 0.5 years before starting antiretroviral therapy. Receptor source: a man in his forties or fifties with HIV. Each CDR3 is given with its conserved first and last residue. D genes are given only for firm matches. Clone size is stated in some rows and not others, as once, few, many or a class when expanded.

CDR3 DNA: TGTGCCAGCAGCCTCGGGACAGGGGATAGGAATGGCTACACCTTC
CDR3 protein: CASSLGTGDRNGYTF
V gene: TRBV2
D gene: TRBD1
clone size: once
J gene: TRBJ1-2

CDR3 DNA: TGTGCCAGCAGCGTAGAGGGGACAGGCTATGGCTACACCTTC
CDR3 protein: CASSVEGTGYGYTF
V gene: TRBV9
D gene: TRBD1
clone size: few
J gene: TRBJ1-2

CDR3 DNA: TGTGCCAGCAGCCGGGGACAGGGGGTAGAAACCGGGGAGCTGTTTTTT
CDR3 protein: CASSRGQGVETGELFF
V gene: TRBV7-9
D gene: TRBD1
clone size: .
J gene: TRBJ2-2

CDR3 DNA: TGTGCCAGCAGCTTGGATGGCCCCTACTATGGCTACACCTTC
CDR3 protein: CASSLDGPYYGYTF
V gene: TRBV5-8
D gene: .
clone size: once
J gene: TRBJ1-2

CDR3 DNA: TGTGCCAGCTGGATACCTAATGGGGGGCTCGTTCAGCCCCAGCATTTT
CDR3 protein: CASWIPNGGLVQPQHF
V gene: TRBV7-3
D gene: .
clone size: .
J gene: TRBJ1-5

CDR3 DNA: TGTGCTAGCAGCCCCATCTTTGAGACTGAAGCTTTCTTT
CDR3 protein: CASSPIFETEAFF
V gene: TRBV7-7
D gene: .
clone size: .
J gene: TRBJ1-1

CDR3 DNA: TGTGCCAGCTCACCAATCGGTTCTCAAAGCTACACCTTC
CDR3 protein: CASSPIGSQSYTF
V gene: TRBV18
D gene: .
clone size: .
J gene: TRBJ1-2

CDR3 DNA: TGTGCCAGCAGCTTAATCGGGGACGAGCAGTACTTC
CDR3 protein: CASSLIGDEQYF
V gene: TRBV7-2
D gene: .
clone size: .
J gene: TRBJ2-7

CDR3 DNA: TGCGCCAGCAACCACGCCGTACCTTCAGGCGGGGAGCTGTTTTTT
CDR3 protein: CASNHAVPSGGELFF
V gene: TRBV5-1
D gene: .
clone size: .
J gene: TRBJ2-2

CDR3 DNA: TGTGCCAGCAGCAATCCGGCGGGGTACTTAGGGTACGAGCAGTACTTC
CDR3 protein: CASSNPAGYLGYEQYF
V gene: TRBV21-1
D gene: .
clone size: .
J gene: TRBJ2-7

CDR3 DNA: TGTGCCAGCAGCTCACAAACCTGGGGGAGTGATGAAAAACTGTTTTTT
CDR3 protein: CASSSQTWGSDEKLFF
V gene: TRBV7-8
D gene: .
clone size: .
J gene: TRBJ1-4

CDR3 DNA: TGTGCCAGCAGTTACTCTCAGAGCCAGGGGACCGGGGAGCTGTTTTTT
CDR3 protein: CASSYSQSQGTGELFF
V gene: TRBV6-5
D gene: .
clone size: .
J gene: TRBJ2-2

CDR3 DNA: TGTGCTAGCAGCTTAGCGGAAGGTCAGCCCCAGCATTTT
CDR3 protein: CASSLAEGQPQHF
V gene: TRBV7-7
D gene: .
clone size: .
J gene: TRBJ1-5

CDR3 DNA: TGTGCCAGCAGCCCTGGGTCTTTCTCCACAGATACGCAGTATTTT
CDR3 protein: CASSPGSFSTDTQYF
V gene: TRBV28
D gene: .
clone size: .
J gene: TRBJ2-3

CDR3 DNA: TGTGCCAGCAGCCCTGTATCCACACAGATTTCTAACTATGGCTACACCTTC
CDR3 protein: CASSPVSTQISNYGYTF
V gene: TRBV7-9
D gene: .
clone size: .
J gene: TRBJ1-2

CDR3 DNA: TGTGCCTGGAGCCCCGGACAGTCCCAAGAGACCCAGTACTTC
CDR3 protein: CAWSPGQSQETQYF
V gene: TRBV30
D gene: .
clone size: .
J gene: TRBJ2-5

CDR3 DNA: TGTGCCAGCAGCGTAGAAGGCGGGGGCTACAATGAGCAGTTCTTC
CDR3 protein: CASSVEGGGYNEQFF
V gene: TRBV9
D gene: TRBD2
clone size: .
J gene: TRBJ2-1

CDR3 DNA: TGTGCCAGCAGTTTAAACTACTATGGCTACACCTTC
CDR3 protein: CASSLNYYGYTF
V gene: TRBV28
D gene: .
clone size: .
J gene: TRBJ1-2

CDR3 DNA: TGTGCCTGGAGTTCGGGACTAGCTCGCACAGATACGCAGTATTTT
CDR3 protein: CAWSSGLARTDTQYF
V gene: TRBV30
D gene: TRBD2
clone size: .
J gene: TRBJ2-3

CDR3 DNA: TGTGCCAGCTCACCACTCGATGGCGTTGCAAATGGCTACACCTTC
CDR3 protein: CASSPLDGVANGYTF
V gene: TRBV18
D gene: .
clone size: .
J gene: TRBJ1-2

CDR3 DNA: TGTGCCAGCAGCTTACAGTTAGCGGGGGAAACTAACACCGGGGAGCTGTTTTTT
CDR3 protein: CASSLQLAGETNTGELFF
V gene: TRBV7-8
D gene: TRBD2
clone size: .
J gene: TRBJ2-2

CDR3 DNA: TGTGCCTGGACCTTAACGAGGGGCGGAGGGGTAAACACTGAAGCTTTCTTT
CDR3 protein: CAWTLTRGGGVNTEAFF
V gene: TRBV30
D gene: .
clone size: once
J gene: TRBJ1-1

CDR3 DNA: TGTGCCAGCAGCGAGGAGGGGCGGACTGAAGCTTTCTTT
CDR3 protein: CASSEEGRTEAFF
V gene: TRBV14
D gene: .
clone size: .
J gene: TRBJ1-1

CDR3 DNA: TGTGCCAGCAGCTCTGAACTGGGCTATGGCTACACCTTC
CDR3 protein: CASSSELGYGYTF
V gene: TRBV5-4
D gene: .
clone size: few
J gene: TRBJ1-2

CDR3 DNA: TGTGCCAGCAGCCAGGACCCCAAGATTCCCCTCCACTTT
CDR3 protein: CASSQDPKIPLHF
V gene: TRBV7-2
D gene: .
clone size: .
J gene: TRBJ1-6

CDR3 DNA: TGTGCCAGCACCCAAAGCACAGATACGCAGTATTTT
CDR3 protein: CASTQSTDTQYF
V gene: TRBV2
D gene: .
clone size: .
J gene: TRBJ2-3

CDR3 DNA: TGTGCCAGCAGCCCCCGGAGCCTGGGGGCGGAAACCGGGGAGCTGTTTTTT
CDR3 protein: CASSPRSLGAETGELFF
V gene: TRBV7-8
D gene: .
clone size: .
J gene: TRBJ2-2

CDR3 DNA: TGTGCCAGTAGTAAAGGGACCGGGACTGACAAAAACATTCAGTACTTC
CDR3 protein: CASSKGTGTDKNIQYF
V gene: TRBV19
D gene: .
clone size: .
J gene: TRBJ2-4

CDR3 DNA: TGTGCCAGCAGCTTAGGACAGGGATCACTTCATAATTCACCCCTCCACTTT
CDR3 protein: CASSLGQGSLHNSPLHF
V gene: TRBV11-2
D gene: TRBD1
clone size: .
J gene: TRBJ1-6